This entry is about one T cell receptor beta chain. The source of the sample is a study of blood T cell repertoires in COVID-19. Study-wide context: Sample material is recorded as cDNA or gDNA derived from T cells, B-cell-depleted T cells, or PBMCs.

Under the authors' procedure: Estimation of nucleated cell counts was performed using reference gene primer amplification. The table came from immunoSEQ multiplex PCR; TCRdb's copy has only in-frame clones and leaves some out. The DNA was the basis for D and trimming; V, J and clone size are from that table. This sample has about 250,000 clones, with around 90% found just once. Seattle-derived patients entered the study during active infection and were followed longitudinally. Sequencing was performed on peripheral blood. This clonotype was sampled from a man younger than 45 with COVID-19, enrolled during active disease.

CDR3 sequence reads: CASSFHAATSGGYEQYF. The CDR3 nucleotides are TGTGCCAGCAGCTTCCACGCAGCGACTAGCGGGGGATACGAGCAGTACTTC. The rearrangement joins TRBV7-2 to TRBJ2-7; 12 bases agree with TRBD2. This CDR3 has 17 amino acids. Germline V gene sequence: CDR1 SGHTA, CDR2 FQGNSA. J gave up 4 bases and V 3 bases, and 10 bases lay outside the gene matches.